Reported below is one T cell receptor (beta chain). Its specificity is not known. Distinct nucleotide sequences in the sample also encode this CDR3. The data originate from a study of OX40 agonist ivuxolimab in advanced cancers. Study in general: From roughly 20 to 85 years was the age range, with a mean of around 56 years, and about 83% were male.

Clones were read by immunoSEQ multiplex PCR, and TCRdb kept only the in-frame ones, dropping some. The sample lists about 7,700 clones, 79% occurring once. Study-wide points: Relative to CD4+ cells, CD8+ T cells on average had more expanded clones.

From germline, CDR1 is SGHRS and CDR2 YFSETQ. The V end was cut by 5 bases, the J end by 1 base, with 13 bases between. CDR3 length: 14 residues. The V and J genes are TRBV5-1 and TRBJ2-7; D is perhaps TRBD1 (5 bases). Here the sequenced sample was CD4+ or CD8+ T cells sorted from blood, taken in a trial of the OX40 agonist ivuxolimab. This TCR derives from an adult with an advanced solid tumor such as melanoma, head and neck, liver or kidney cancer. The CDR3: CASSTGPPSYEQYF. The CDR3 coding sequence is TGCGCCAGCAGTACAGGCCCGCCATCCTACGAGCAGTACTTC.